The 3 T cell receptor beta chains listed next were all sequenced from one sample in a study of CD8+ T cells in alopecia areata. Treatment described: oral pan-JAK inhibitor, 5-10 mg twice daily. After isolation, RNA underwent reverse transcription to generate cDNA as the sequencing template. The table came from immunoSEQ multiplex PCR; TCRdb's copy has only in-frame clones and leaves some out. Here the sample spans roughly 190,000 clones, more than 55% being singletons. The sample in question was CD4+ T cells sorted from blood, obtained at week 4, from a patient treated with tofacitinib. The source of these receptors is a human donor with alopecia areata.

The CDR3 region is CAWETPVNTEAFF. CDR3 DNA: TGTGCCTGGGAAACCCCGGTGAACACTGAAGCTTTCTTT. The chain has TRBV30 and TRBJ1-1; D is unresolved. The CDR3 runs 13 residues. The germline V and J ends were trimmed by 5 bases and 0 bases, with 10 bases remaining between them. The germline V gene encodes CDR1 GTSNPN and CDR2 SVGIG (reference sequence).

The chain links TRBV11-2 to TRBJ2-7, with TRBD1 identical over 7 bases. V shed 5 bases, J shed 5 bases, and the junction held 9 bases outside the gene matches. The CDR3 covers 14 residues. Germline V gives CDR1 SGHAT, CDR2 FQNNGV. The CDR3 DNA reads TGTGCCAGCAGCCCACAGGGGAAAGGGGACGAGCAGTACTTC. Translating it yields CASSPQGKGDEQYF.

The V gene is TRBV9, the J gene TRBJ1-2; 9 nucleotides agree with TRBD1. The germline gives CDR1 SGDLS, CDR2 YYNGEE. The CDR3 has 16 residues. V shed 3 bases, J shed 4 bases, and the junction held 10 bases outside the gene matches. The CDR3 region is CASSDLGDRALYGYTF. CDR3 DNA sequence: TGTGCCAGCAGCGACCTGGGGGACAGGGCCCTCTATGGCTACACCTTC. Looking up the rest from reference TRBV9 and TRBJ1-2 gives the full variable domain: DSGVTQTPKHLITATGQRVTLRCSPRSGDLSVYWYQQSLDQGLQFLIQYYNGEERAKGNILERFSAQQFPDLHSELNLSSLELGDSALYFCASSDLGDRALYGYTFGSGTRLTVV.